Each of the 14 T cell receptor beta chains below was sequenced from the same sample in a study of OX40 agonist ivuxolimab in advanced cancers. Sequencing used immunoSEQ multiplex PCR; TCRdb keeps in-frame clones, though not all of them. This repertoire shows roughly 56,000 clones, approximately 82% found once; its top ten account for about 3.5%. The source was CD4+ or CD8+ T cells sorted from blood, collected in a trial of the OX40 agonist ivuxolimab. The origin of the receptors is an adult with an advanced solid tumor such as melanoma, head and neck, liver or kidney cancer.

The V gene is TRBV5-1, the J gene TRBJ2-6; 7 nucleotides match TRBD1. The CDR3 contains 17 residues. The V gene's germline CDR1 is SGHRS and CDR2 YFSETQ. V was pared by 0 bases and J by 4 bases, with 7 bases of the junction left unmatched. Here the CDR3 reads CASSLGQGLKGANVLTF. The CDR3 coding sequence is TGCGCCAGCAGCTTGGGACAGGGCTTGAAGGGGGCCAACGTCCTGACTTTC.

The chain couples TRBV7-8 to TRBJ2-7; D gene unclear. The length of the CDR3 is 15 residues. The V end lost 7 bases, the J end lost 3 bases, and 19 bases lay between the germline ends. CDR1 SGHVS and CDR2 FQNEAQ come from the germline V gene. The CDR3 DNA reads TGTGCCAGCACCATTCTAAGTACCCCAGTCTACGAGCAGTACTTC. This sequence encodes CASTILSTPVYEQYF.

The rearrangement joins TRBV6-6 to TRBJ2-3, with 8 bases aligning to TRBD2. V was pared by 6 bases and J by 4 bases, with 6 bases of the junction left unmatched. Per germline, CDR1 MNHNY and CDR2 SVGAGI (reference sequence). The CDR3 length is 14 residues. This CDR3 reads CASRRLAFPDTQYF. The DNA of the CDR3 is TGTGCCAGCAGAAGACTAGCGTTCCCAGATACGCAGTATTTT.

The rearrangement uses TRBV6-5 and TRBJ2-7, with a possible D match to TRBD2 (6 bases). V was clipped by 6 bases and J by 2 bases, with 14 bases between them. Germline assignment: CDR1 MNHEY and CDR2 SVGAGI. CDR3 length equals 14 residues. CDR3 protein: CASSYKGGTYEQYF. For the CDR3, the DNA is TGTGCCAGCAGCTACAAGGGCGGGACCTACGAGCAGTACTTC.

This sequence joins TRBV20-1 and TRBJ2-4; D remains ambiguous. In germline, CDR1 is DFQATT, CDR2 SNEGSKA (reference sequence). The CDR3 is made up of 11 amino acids. Trimming shortened V by 8 bases and J by 4 bases, and 9 bases separated the two germline ends. The CDR3 sequence: CSIPEKNIQYF. The DNA of the CDR3 is TGCAGTATCCCTGAGAAAAACATTCAGTACTTC.

The CDR3 DNA reads as TGTGCCAGCAGCTTAGCCAAAAACATTCAGTACTTC. Encoded protein: CASSLAKNIQYF. The gene calls are TRBV7-2 and TRBJ2-4; D is ambiguous. CDR1 is SGHTA, CDR2 FQGNSA, per germline. The CDR3 consists of 12 residues. Trimming cost V 0 bases and J 3 bases, with 0 bases left between them. Complete variable domain (other parts from reference TRBV7-2 and TRBJ2-4): GAGVSQSPSNKVTEKGKDVELRCDPISGHTALYWYRQSLGQGLEFLIYFQGNSAPDKSGLPSDRFSAERTGGSVSTLTIQRTQQEDSAVYLCASSLAKNIQYFGAGTRLSVL.

This clone turned up a few times. This rearrangement joins TRBV5-6 to TRBJ2-7; tentative D call: TRBD1 (5 bases). The ends were cut back, 4 bases at V and 6 bases at J, with 14 bases in the middle. Germline lookup yields CDR1 SGHDT and CDR2 YYEEEE. The length of the CDR3 is 13 residues. CDR3 bases: TGTGCCAGCAGCCAGGGATCGTGGGGCGAGCAGTACTTC. This sequence encodes CASSQGSWGEQYF.

This sequence joins TRBV6-1 and TRBJ2-2; D is ambiguous. CDR1 and CDR2 (germline): MNHNS, SASEGT. Trimming removed 8 bases from V and 3 bases from J, with 10 bases in between. This CDR3 has 13 amino acids. This chain's CDR3 is CASRATDTGELFF. CDR3 coding DNA: TGTGCCAGCCGGGCCACGGACACCGGGGAGCTGTTTTTT.

The CDR3 region has the DNA TGTGCCAGTAGTATTGGGACAGGTTGGGCCGGGGAGCTGTTTTTT. Amino acids: CASSIGTGWAGELFF. The chain joins TRBV19 to TRBJ2-2, with TRBD1 identical over 8 bases. Germline-derived CDR1 and CDR2 are LNHDA and SQIVND (reference sequence). The junction had 6 bases not matched to a gene; V was cut back by 3 bases and J by 6 bases. The CDR3 totals 15 residues.

The chain combines TRBV19 with TRBJ1-2; 7 bases align to TRBD1. V dropped 7 bases and J dropped 9; count of bases not matched to a gene: 14. Germline V CDR1 and CDR2: LNHDA, SQIVND (reference sequence). The CDR3 spans 14 residues. The CDR3 DNA sequence: TGTGCCAGTACCCACTGGGGGACAGTGGTTCGCTACACCTTC. Translated: CASTHWGTVVRYTF.

DNA of the CDR3: TGTGCCAGCTCACTACAGGGAGATGAGCAGTTCTTC. It yields the protein CASSLQGDEQFF. V is TRBV18 and J is TRBJ2-1; tentatively, D is TRBD1 (6 bases). The CDR3 length is 12 residues. CDR1 is KGHSH, CDR2 LQKENI, per germline. V was cut by 4 bases and J by 8 bases, with 9 bases left in between.

The chain links TRBV4-1 to TRBJ1-2; D perhaps matches TRBD1 (6 bases). The germline V and J ends were trimmed by 3 bases and 8 bases, with 7 bases remaining between them. The CDR3 length is 11 residues. Germline CDR1 reads MGHRA; CDR2 reads YSYEKL. The CDR3 protein is CASSHRGGYTF. CDR3 nucleotides: TGCGCCAGCAGCCACAGGGGCGGCTACACCTTC.

As to this clone: Germline and junction disagree at one end, which may indicate a read error. V usage is TRBV5-3 and J usage is TRBJ1-1; weak D call: TRBD1 (5 bases). TRBV5-3 is sorted into the ORF group, with uncertain function. The CDR3 is made up of 13 amino acids. The CDR3 DNA sequence: TGTGCCAGCAGCTTGGAACGGGGGATTGAAGCTTTCTTT. This encodes CASSLERGIEAFF.

V gene TRBV12-5 combines with J gene TRBJ1-2; 10 bases match TRBD1. The CDR3 spans 15 residues. V shed 0 bases and J 6 bases; nucleotides not matched to a gene: 4. The germline V gene encodes CDR1 LGHNT and CDR2 FRNRAP. CDR3 DNA: TGTGCTAGTGGTTTGGTGGACAGGGGGTATAATGGCTACACCTTC. Translating gives CASGLVDRGYNGYTF.